These 4 T cell receptor beta chains originate from one sample sequenced in a study of cytomegalovirus exposure and HLA in healthy donors. Using immunoSEQ multiplex PCR, the repertoire was profiled, and TCRdb retains in-frame clones only, with some absent. Among 150,000 to 200,000 clones listed, under 95% were seen once. The sample consisted of PBMCs. These receptor sequences come from a woman in her late teens or twenties in good health and CMV-seropositive.

This clone was detected only once. V gene TRBV5-4 combines with J gene TRBJ2-1; 8 nucleotides line up with TRBD2. After removal of 0 bases from V and 7 bases from J, the junction contained 9 bases not matched to a gene. The CDR3 is 16 amino acids. CDR1 is SGHNT and CDR2 is YYREEE in the germline V gene (reference sequence). CDR3 loop: CASSLDPAGVRNEQFF. The CDR3 nucleotides read TGTGCCAGCAGCTTGGACCCAGCGGGGGTGCGGAATGAGCAGTTCTTC.

This chain connects TRBV5-1 to TRBJ2-7, with a possible D match to TRBD2 (5 bases). The V gene lost 4 bases and the J gene lost 2 bases, with 10 bases spanning the gap. Germline CDR1 is SGHRS and CDR2 is YFSETQ. The CDR3 is made up of 13 amino acids. This CDR3 reads CASSDDYPYEQYF. For the CDR3, the DNA is TGCGCCAGCAGCGATGACTATCCCTACGAGCAGTACTTC.

This rearrangement joins TRBV19 to TRBJ2-3; 12 nucleotides agree with TRBD2. Germline V gene lookup returns CDR1 LNHDA and CDR2 SQIVND (reference sequence). There are 19 residues in the CDR3. Trimming took 3 bases from V and 3 from J; bases not matched to a gene: 13. DNA of the CDR3: TGTGCCAGTAGTATTTTCGGGCGGACTAGCGGGAAACGTACAGATACGCAGTATTTT. Its translation is CASSIFGRTSGKRTDTQYF.

The chain links TRBV5-1 to TRBJ1-1, with D perhaps TRBD1 (6 bases). Germline CDR1 reads SGHRS; CDR2 reads YFSETQ. This CDR3 comprises 14 residues. V was shortened by 3 bases and J by 5 bases, with 14 bases between the two germline ends. CDR3 residues: CASSSGDVGTEAFF. The CDR3 DNA reads as TGCGCCAGCAGCTCAGGGGATGTTGGGACTGAAGCTTTCTTT.